The entry below describes one T cell receptor beta chain. Each donor supplied approximately 10 milliliters of peripheral blood. This entry is derived from a study of blood T cells in healthy people across ages. CDR3 length: 17 amino acids. Germline lookup yields CDR1 SGDLS and CDR2 YYNGEE. V lost 0 bases to trimming and J lost 11 bases; unmatched junction nucleotides: 18. The second PCR ran about 7 to 12 cycles with a sample-barcoded 5' primer and J-beta primers. Unique molecular identifiers of 12 random nucleotides labeled each cDNA. One entry per CDR3 protein results from TCRdb running MiXCR on the 5' RACE reads. Of approximately 850,000 distinct CDR3 sequences listed, 44% were seen once; the top ten hold roughly 19%.

Source material: blood. The chain uses TRBV9 and TRBJ2-5; TRBD2 agrees at 8 bases. This clonotype originated in a man between 60 and 70 years old in good health. DNA of the CDR3: TGTGCCAGCAGCGTAGCTTTGGGGACTAGGGTTTCCAATGAGCAGTACTTC. It codes for CASSVALGTRVSNEQYF.